Described below is a single T cell receptor (beta chain) sequence and its context. Deletions cut 0 bases from V and 0 bases from J, with 15 bases between. The V gene's germline CDR1 is MNHEY and CDR2 SVGEGT. The CDR3 runs to 18 residues. The data were taken from a study of blood T cell repertoires in COVID-19. Study at large: Acute and convalescent COVID-19 samples came from the United States, Italy and Spain. PBMCs, B-cell-depleted T cells, or T cells were the source of the cDNA or gDNA that made up the material.

In the original analysis: Nucleated cell number was recorded as an estimate derived from reference gene primer amplification. Only in-frame clones appear in the TCRdb table, and some are missing; sequencing was by immunoSEQ multiplex PCR. D and trimming were read from the DNA, whereas the V and J calls and clone size are those reported in that table. The sample has 250,000 to 300,000 clones, 81% seen once. The sample consisted of peripheral blood. The sequence came from a woman aged 60 to 75 with active or convalescent COVID-19. This chain uses TRBV6-2 or TRBV6-3 with TRBJ2-1, with D possibly being TRBD2 (5 bases). The CDR3 coding sequence is TGTGCCAGCAGTTACTCACCCAGCGGCGACCCCTCCTACAATGAGCAGTTCTTC. It encodes CASSYSPSGDPSYNEQFF.